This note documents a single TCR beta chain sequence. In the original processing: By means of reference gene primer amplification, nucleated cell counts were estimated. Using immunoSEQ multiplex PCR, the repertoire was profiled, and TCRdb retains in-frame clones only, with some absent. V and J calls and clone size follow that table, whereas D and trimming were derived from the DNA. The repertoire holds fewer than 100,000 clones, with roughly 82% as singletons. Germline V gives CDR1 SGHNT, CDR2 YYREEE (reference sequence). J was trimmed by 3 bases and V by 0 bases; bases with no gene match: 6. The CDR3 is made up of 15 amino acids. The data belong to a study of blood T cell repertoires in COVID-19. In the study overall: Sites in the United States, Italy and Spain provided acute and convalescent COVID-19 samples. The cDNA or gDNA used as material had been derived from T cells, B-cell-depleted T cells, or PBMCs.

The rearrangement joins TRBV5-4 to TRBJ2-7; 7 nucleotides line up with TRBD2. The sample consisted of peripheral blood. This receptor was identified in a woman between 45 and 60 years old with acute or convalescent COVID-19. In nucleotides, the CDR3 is TGTGCCAGCAGCTTGGTGCAAGGGAGGGGCTACGAGCAGTACTTC. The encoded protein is CASSLVQGRGYEQYF.